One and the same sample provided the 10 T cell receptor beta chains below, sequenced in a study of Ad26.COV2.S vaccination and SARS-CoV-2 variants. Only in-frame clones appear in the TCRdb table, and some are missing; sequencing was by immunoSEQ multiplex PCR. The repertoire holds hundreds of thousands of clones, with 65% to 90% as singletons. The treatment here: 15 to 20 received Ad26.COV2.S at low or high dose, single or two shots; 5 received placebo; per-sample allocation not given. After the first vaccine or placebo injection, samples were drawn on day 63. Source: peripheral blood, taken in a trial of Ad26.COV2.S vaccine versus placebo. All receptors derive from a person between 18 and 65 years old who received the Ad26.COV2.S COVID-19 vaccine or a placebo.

The CDR3 sequence: CASSLGRLSAFF. CDR3 in DNA: TGTGCCAGCAGCTTGGGGCGCCTTTCAGCTTTCTTT. This rearrangement joins TRBV5-8 to TRBJ1-1; no firm D call. V was shortened by 0 bases and J by 10 bases, with 10 bases between the two germline ends. Germline V gives CDR1 SGHTS, CDR2 YDEGEE. The CDR3 spans 12 residues.

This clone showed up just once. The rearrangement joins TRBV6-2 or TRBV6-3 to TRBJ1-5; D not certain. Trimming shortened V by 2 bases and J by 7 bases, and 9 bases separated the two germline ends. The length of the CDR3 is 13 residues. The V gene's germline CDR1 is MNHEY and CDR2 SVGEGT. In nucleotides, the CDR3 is TGTGCCAGCAGTTACGGGGATAGACAGCCCCAGCATTTT. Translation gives CASSYGDRQPQHF.

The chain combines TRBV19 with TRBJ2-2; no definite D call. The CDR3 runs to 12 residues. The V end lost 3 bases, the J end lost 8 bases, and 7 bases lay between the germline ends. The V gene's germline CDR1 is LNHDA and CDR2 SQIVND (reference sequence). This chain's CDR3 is CASSIFVGELFF. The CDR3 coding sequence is TGTGCCAGTAGTATCTTCGTTGGGGAGCTGTTTTTT.

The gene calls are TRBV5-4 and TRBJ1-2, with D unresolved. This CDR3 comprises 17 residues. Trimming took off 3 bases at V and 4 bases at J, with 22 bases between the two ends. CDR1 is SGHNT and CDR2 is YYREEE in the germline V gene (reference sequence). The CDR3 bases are TGTGCCAGCAGCTCGCAGATCACACCCCTGGAGCGCTATGGCTACACCTTC. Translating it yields CASSSQITPLERYGYTF.

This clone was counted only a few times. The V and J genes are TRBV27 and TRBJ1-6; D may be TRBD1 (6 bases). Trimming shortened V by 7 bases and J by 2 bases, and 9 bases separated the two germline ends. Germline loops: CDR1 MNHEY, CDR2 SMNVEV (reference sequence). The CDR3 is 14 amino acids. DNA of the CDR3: TGTGCCAGCACTCAGGGGACCTATAATTCACCCCTCCACTTT. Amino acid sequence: CASTQGTYNSPLHF.

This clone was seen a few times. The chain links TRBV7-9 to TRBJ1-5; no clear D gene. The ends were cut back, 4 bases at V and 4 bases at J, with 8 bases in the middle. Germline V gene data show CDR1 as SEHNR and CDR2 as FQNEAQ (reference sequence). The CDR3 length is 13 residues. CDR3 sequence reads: CASSSEGNQPQHF. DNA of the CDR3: TGTGCCAGCAGCTCGGAGGGTAATCAGCCCCAGCATTTT.

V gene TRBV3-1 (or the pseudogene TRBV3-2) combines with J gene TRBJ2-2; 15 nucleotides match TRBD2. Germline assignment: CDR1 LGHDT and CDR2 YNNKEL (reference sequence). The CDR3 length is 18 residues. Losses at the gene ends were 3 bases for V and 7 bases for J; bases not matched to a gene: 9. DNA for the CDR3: TGTGCCAGCAGCCACCATGGGGGGACTAGCGGGAGGATCGGGGAGCTGTTTTTT. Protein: CASSHHGGTSGRIGELFF.

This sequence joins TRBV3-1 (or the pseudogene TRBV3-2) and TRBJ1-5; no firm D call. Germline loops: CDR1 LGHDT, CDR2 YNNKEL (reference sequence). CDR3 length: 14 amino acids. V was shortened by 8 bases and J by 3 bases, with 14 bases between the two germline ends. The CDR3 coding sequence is TGTGCCAGCTGCCCGTGGGTTAACAATCAGCCCCAGCATTTT. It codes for CASCPWVNNQPQHF.

The chain's CDR3 is CASSYSGSLTEAFF. The CDR3 DNA sequence: TGTGCCAGCAGTTACTCAGGGTCCCTGACTGAAGCTTTCTTT. This sequence joins TRBV6-6 and TRBJ1-1, with unresolved D. Trimming left V 0 bases short and J 5 bases short, with 10 bases between. The V gene's germline CDR1 is MNHNY and CDR2 SVGAGI (reference sequence). The CDR3 contains 14 residues.

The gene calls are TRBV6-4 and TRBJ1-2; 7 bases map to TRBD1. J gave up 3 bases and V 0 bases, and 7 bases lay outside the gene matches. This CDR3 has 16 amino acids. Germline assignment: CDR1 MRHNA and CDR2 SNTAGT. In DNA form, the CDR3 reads TGTGCCAGCAGTGACTCGATGCAGGGGGGTTACTATGGCTACACCTTC. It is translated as CASSDSMQGGYYGYTF.